The TCR beta chain under discussion was sequenced for a study of T-cell memory formation after mild COVID-19. Of note for this clonotype: The antigen is undetermined.

TCRdb fed the 5' RACE reads into MiXCR, producing one record per CDR3 protein. The sample lists about 320,000 distinct CDR3 sequences; roughly an eighth were seen once. V lost 5 bases and J lost 5, with 12 bases in between. Germline CDR1 SEHNR, CDR2 FQNEAQ (reference sequence). The CDR3 is 13 residues long. Whole-study findings and limits: Contracting CD4+ clones sat mainly in CM and EM; CD8+ in EMRA. Pre-infection memory carried some responding clones, suggesting that cross-reactive memory joined.

The chain carries TRBV7-9 and TRBJ1-2; a possible D gene is TRBD1 (5 bases). The sample consisted of PBMCs or a T cell subset sorted from them (not recorded which). The source is a young man who had mild COVID-19 (a few samples of this study predate the infection). Cell type and time point are not known. The CDR3 spells CASSPGEGYGYTF. The CDR3 nucleotides are TGTGCCAGCAGCCCCGGCGAGGGGTATGGCTACACCTTC.